This is a list of T cell receptor beta chains from one sample in a study of T cells in Graves' hyperthyroidism and ophthalmopathy. MiXCR was run by TCRdb on the multiplex PCR reads, yielding one entry per CDR3 protein. Of about 640,000 distinct CDR3 sequences listed, 45% are singletons. Specimen: peripheral blood or thyroid tissue (not recorded which). The origin of the receptors is an adult man with Graves' disease, either hyperthyroidism or ophthalmopathy (not recorded which). Both conserved end residues are part of each CDR3. A D gene is named only where the DNA matches it firmly. Size values are once, few and many counts, or a class for expanded clones, and some rows have none.

TRBJ1-3 | many | TRBV29-1 | NA | CSVEDRRKSSGNTIYF | TGCAGCGTTGAAGATCGGCGGAAGAGCTCTGGAAACACCATATATTTT
TRBJ1-4 | NA | TRBV9 | TRBD1 | CASSLPDRGKLFF | TGTGCCAGCAGCTTGCCGGACAGGGGAAAACTGTTTTTT
TRBJ2-5 | NA | TRBV29-1 | NA | CSAGRQETQYF | TGCAGCGCAGGGCGTCAAGAGACCCAGTACTTC
TRBJ1-6 | NA | TRBV10-3 | NA | CAISEVGGGRQDSPLHF | TGTGCCATCAGTGAGGTCGGCGGGGGCAGACAAGATTCACCCCTCCACTTT
TRBJ1-2 | NA | TRBV7-9 | NA | CASSIYLCSVLGPYGYTF | NA
TRBJ1-6 | NA | TRBV7-9 | NA | CASSQGWGPNSPLHF | TGTGCCAGCAGCCAGGGGTGGGGGCCTAATTCACCCCTCCACTTT
TRBJ1-1 | few | TRBV2 | NA | CASRGQAFF | TGTGCCAGCAGGGGGCAAGCTTTCTTT
TRBJ1-1 | NA | TRBV2 | TRBD1 | CDNRGTEAFF | TGTGACAACAGGGGCACTGAAGCTTTCTTT
TRBJ1-2 | NA | TRBV29-1 | NA | CSSESSGYYGYTF | TGCAGCAGTGAGTCTTCAGGGTACTATGGCTACACCTTC
TRBJ2-4 | NA | TRBV7-8 | NA | CASSLAWGAKNIQYF | TGTGCCAGCAGCTTAGCGTGGGGGGCCAAAAACATTCAGTACTTC
TRBJ2-7 | once | TRBV5-1 | TRBD2 | CASSLAFAGGPYEQYF | TGTGCCAGCAGCTTAGCTTTTGCGGGGGGCCCCTACGAGCAGTACTTC
TRBJ1-4 | NA | TRBV11-2 | TRBD1 | CASSEIGQGEKLFF | TGTGCCAGCAGTGAGATCGGACAGGGGGAAAAACTGTTTTTT
TRBJ1-4 | few | TRBV25-1 | TRBD1 | CASRGQGATNEKLFF | TGTGCCAGCCGGGGACAGGGGGCAACTAATGAAAAACTGTTTTTT
TRBJ1-5 | NA | TRBV9 | NA | CASSRGRGNQPQHF | TGTGCCAGCAGCCGGGGGAGGGGCAATCAGCCCCAGCATTTT
TRBJ1-6 | many | TRBV7-8 | NA | CASSQAGYSPLHF | TGTGCCAGCAGCCAAGCGGGGTACTCACCCCTCCACTTT
TRBJ2-7 | NA | TRBV7-8 | NA | CASSLAPSLEQYF | TGTGCCAGCAGCTTAGCGCCGTCGCTTGAGCAGTACTTC
TRBJ1-1 | NA | TRBV7-2 | NA | CASSPHPDGTEAFF | TGTGCCAGCAGCCCTCACCCGGACGGGACTGAAGCTTTCTTT
TRBJ1-1 | many | TRBV29-1 | NA | CSVARGREAFF | TGCAGCGTTGCCAGGGGCCGTGAAGCTTTCTTT
TRBJ1-2 | NA | TRBV7-9 | TRBD1 | CASSPGTEGGYTF | TGTGCCAGCAGCCCCGGGACAGAAGGAGGCTACACCTTC
TRBJ2-5 | NA | TRBV7-6 | TRBD2 | CARPLAVLETQYF | TGTGCTAGGCCCCTAGCGGTACTAGAGACCCAGTACTTC
TRBJ2-7 | NA | TRBV15 | NA | CATSRDKGPSSYEQYF | TGTGCCACCAGCAGAGATAAGGGACCCAGCTCCTACGAGCAGTACTTC
TRBJ2-2 | NA | TRBV29-1 | NA | CSVRDTGWTGELFF | TGCAGCGTGCGGGACACAGGGTGGACCGGGGAGCTGTTTTTT
TRBJ1-4 | few | TRBV6-5 | TRBD1 | CASSLGQARNEKLFF | TGTGCCAGCAGCCTGGGACAGGCCAGAAATGAAAAACTGTTTTTT
TRBJ1-1 | few | TRBV5-6 | NA | CASSLYVPVQGHTEAFF | TGTGCCAGCAGCTTGTATGTCCCGGTTCAGGGGCACACTGAAGCTTTCTTT
TRBJ2-7 | NA | TRBV12-5 | TRBD1 | CASGLPGTGSFEQYF | TGTGCTAGTGGTTTGCCAGGGACAGGGAGTTTCGAGCAGTACTTC
TRBJ1-1 | NA | TRBV7-9 | NA | CASGGGLLNTEAFF | TGTGCCAGCGGGGGGGGACTTCTGAACACTGAAGCTTTCTTT
TRBJ2-5 | NA | TRBV20-1 | TRBD1 | CSARTGWETQYF | TGCAGTGCTAGGACAGGGTGGGAGACCCAGTACTTC
TRBJ2-2 | few | TRBV7-8 | TRBD1 | CASKGDSYTGELFF | TGTGCCAGCAAGGGGGACAGCTACACCGGGGAGCTGTTTTTT
TRBJ2-5 | many | TRBV24-1 | TRBD2 | CATSDPLAEFGETQYF | TGTGCCACCAGTGACCCACTAGCGGAGTTTGGAGAGACCCAGTACTTC
TRBJ1-1 | NA | TRBV20-1 | TRBD1 | CSARDYGQAYTEAFF | TGCAGTGCTAGAGACTATGGACAGGCTTACACTGAAGCTTTCTTT
TRBJ1-4 | many | TRBV25-1 | NA | CASNGGGGNEKLFF | TGTGCCAGCAACGGCGGGGGGGGGAATGAAAAACTGTTTTTT
TRBJ2-5 | many | TRBV29-1 | TRBD1 | CSVEGQLYQETQYF | TGCAGCGTTGAGGGACAGTTGTACCAAGAGACCCAGTACTTC
TRBJ1-2 | many | TRBV24-1 | TRBD1 | CATSDTVTGVYGYTF | TGTGCCACCAGTGATACCGTGACAGGGGTCTATGGCTACACCTTC
TRBJ1-1 | NA | TRBV9 | NA | CASSAGRRGDTEAFF | TGTGCCAGCAGCGCCGGCAGGAGGGGGGACACTGAAGCTTTCTTT
TRBJ2-5 | NA | TRBV11-2 | TRBD2 | CASSLTSGSGKTQYF | TGTGCCAGCAGCTTAACTAGCGGGAGCGGAAAGACCCAGTACTTC
TRBJ1-3 | many | TRBV20-1 | NA | CSASHNGGNTIYF | TGCAGTGCTAGCCACAATGGGGGAAACACCATATATTTT
TRBJ2-5 | many | TRBV19 | TRBD1 | CASRDRVGETQYF | TGTGCCAGTAGGGACAGGGTGGGAGAGACCCAGTACTTC
TRBJ2-7 | NA | TRBV20-1 | TRBD2 | CSATSGDHEQYF | TGCAGTGCTACTAGCGGGGACCACGAGCAGTACTTC
TRBJ2-7 | NA | TRBV7-2 | NA | CASRRRQGGAYEQYF | TGTGCCAGCAGGAGAAGACAGGGCGGGGCCTACGAGCAGTACTTC
TRBJ1-2 | many | TRBV11-2 | NA | CASSLDYWGNGYTF | TGTGCCAGCAGCTTAGATTATTGGGGGAATGGCTACACCTTC
TRBJ1-2 | many | TRBV13 | NA | CASSFGGRTYGYTF | TGTGCCAGCAGCTTCGGCGGACGTACGTATGGCTACACCTTC
TRBJ1-5 | NA | TRBV4-1 | NA | CASSQADPYSNQPQHF | TGCGCCAGCAGCCAAGCAGACCCTTATAGCAATCAGCCCCAGCATTTT
TRBJ1-1 | NA | TRBV7-8 | NA | CASSRGHGMNTEAFF | TGTGCCAGCAGCCGGGGACACGGCATGAACACTGAAGCTTTCTTT
TRBJ2-2 | NA | TRBV7-9 | TRBD2 | CAGSLTAGVYTGELFF | TGTGCCGGCAGCTTAACGGCGGGAGTCTACACCGGGGAGCTGTTTTTT
TRBJ2-7 | many | TRBV4-1 | NA | CASSQDSDHEQYF | TGCGCCAGCAGCCAAGATTCGGACCACGAGCAGTACTTC
TRBJ2-7 | many | TRBV20-1 | NA | CSARDGRSYEQYF | TGCAGTGCTAGAGATGGCCGCTCCTACGAGCAGTACTTC
TRBJ2-5 | few | TRBV7-2 | NA | CATSDSRWQPQYF | TGTGCCACCAGTGACTCTAGGTGGCAGCCCCAGTACTTC
TRBJ2-5 | many | TRBV29-1 | TRBD1 | CSVEDPGQGAVTQYF | TGCAGCGTTGAAGATCCCGGGCAGGGGGCTGTGACCCAGTACTTC
TRBJ1-6 | few | TRBV7-6 | NA | CASSLTFGGSSYNSPLHF | TGTGCCAGCAGCTTAACGTTTGGCGGGAGCTCCTATAATTCACCCCTCCACTTT